This TCR beta chain was sequenced during a study of T cells in Graves' hyperthyroidism and ophthalmopathy. After removal of 1 base from V and 2 bases from J, the junction contained 4 bases not matched to a gene. This CDR3 has 15 residues. Germline V CDR1 and CDR2: LGHDT, YNNKEL (reference sequence). RNA transcripts served as the template for amplifying TCR beta CDR3 regions. When the TCR CDR3 underwent first-round RT-PCR, the HTBI primer set was used. MiXCR, run by TCRdb on the multiplex PCR reads, gives a single entry per CDR3 protein. The sample carries about 700,000 distinct CDR3 sequences, around 15% recorded once. PBMCs were sourced from over 8.5 ml fresh peripheral blood. Details on this clonotype: Its target is unknown.

Overall study findings and caveats: Ophthalmopathy was predicted by the model a median of 6.5 months ahead of onset.

V and J are TRBV3-1 and TRBJ2-5; 7 bases are shared with TRBD2. Sequenced: blood. This TCR was recovered from a young woman with Graves' hyperthyroidism. As DNA, the CDR3 is TGTGCCAGCAGCCAAGGAAGCGGGGAACAAGAGACCCAGTACTTC. It specifies CASSQGSGEQETQYF.